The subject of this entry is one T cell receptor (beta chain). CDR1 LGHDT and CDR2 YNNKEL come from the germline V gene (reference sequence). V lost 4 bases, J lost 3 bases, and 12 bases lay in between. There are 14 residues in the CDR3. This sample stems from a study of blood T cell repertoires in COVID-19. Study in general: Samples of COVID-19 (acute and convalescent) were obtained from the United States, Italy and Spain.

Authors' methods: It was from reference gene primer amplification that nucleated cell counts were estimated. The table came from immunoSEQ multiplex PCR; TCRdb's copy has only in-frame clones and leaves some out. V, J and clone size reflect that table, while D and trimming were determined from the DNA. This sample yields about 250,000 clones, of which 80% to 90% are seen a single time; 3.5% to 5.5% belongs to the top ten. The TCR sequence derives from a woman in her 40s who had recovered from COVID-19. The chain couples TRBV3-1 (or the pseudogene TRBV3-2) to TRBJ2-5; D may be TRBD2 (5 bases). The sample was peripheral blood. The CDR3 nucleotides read TGTGCCAGCAGCCCGACAATAGCGAAAGAGACCCAGTACTTC. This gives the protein CASSPTIAKETQYF.